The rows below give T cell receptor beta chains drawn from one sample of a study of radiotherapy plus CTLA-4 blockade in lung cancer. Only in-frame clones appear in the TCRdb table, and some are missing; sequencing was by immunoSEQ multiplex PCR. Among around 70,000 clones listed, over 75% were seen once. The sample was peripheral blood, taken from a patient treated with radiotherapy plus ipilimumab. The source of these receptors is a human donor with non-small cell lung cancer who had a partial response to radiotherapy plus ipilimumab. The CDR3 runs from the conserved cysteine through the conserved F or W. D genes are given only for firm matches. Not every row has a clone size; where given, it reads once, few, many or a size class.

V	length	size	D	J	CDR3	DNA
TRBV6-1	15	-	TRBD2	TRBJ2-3	CASSEGGTATDTQYF	TGTGCCAGCAGTGAGGGAGGGACGGCGACAGATACGCAGTATTTT
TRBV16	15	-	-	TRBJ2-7	CASSQSGRGVHEQYF	TGTGCCAGCAGCCAATCGGGCAGGGGAGTTCACGAGCAGTACTTC
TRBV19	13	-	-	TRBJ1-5	CASSLRGNQPQHF	TGTGCCAGTAGTCTCCGGGGCAATCAGCCCCAGCATTTT
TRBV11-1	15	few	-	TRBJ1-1	CASSSQRGLNTEAFF	TGTGCCAGCAGCTCCCAGCGGGGCCTGAACACTGAAGCTTTCTTT
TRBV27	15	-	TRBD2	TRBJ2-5	CASSLIAGAEETQYF	TGTGCCAGCAGTTTAATAGCGGGAGCTGAAGAGACCCAGTACTTC
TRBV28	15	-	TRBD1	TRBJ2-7	CASSLTGTGEHEQYF	TGTGCCAGCAGTTTAACCGGGACAGGGGAGCACGAGCAGTACTTC
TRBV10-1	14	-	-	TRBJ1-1	CASSESPVTTEAFF	TGCGCCAGCAGTGAGTCACCGGTCACGACTGAAGCTTTCTTT
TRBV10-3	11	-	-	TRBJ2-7	CAIRTGYEQYF	TGTGCCATCAGAACAGGCTACGAGCAGTACTTC
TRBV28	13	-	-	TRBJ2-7	CASRATRFYEQYF	TGTGCCAGCAGAGCGACCCGGTTCTACGAGCAGTACTTC
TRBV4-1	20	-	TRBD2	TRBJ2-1	CASSQGPWVPGLAAYNEQFF	TGCGCCAGCAGCCAAGGTCCCTGGGTTCCTGGACTAGCGGCCTACAATGAGCAGTTCTTC
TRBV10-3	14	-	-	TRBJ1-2	CAISESTVNYGYTF	TGTGCCATCAGTGAGTCCACAGTAAACTATGGCTACACCTTC
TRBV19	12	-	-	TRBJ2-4	CASSMGGNIQYF	TGTGCCAGTAGTATGGGGGGAAACATTCAGTACTTC
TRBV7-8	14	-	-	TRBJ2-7	CASRRQDSSYEQYF	TGTGCCAGCAGAAGACAGGATAGCTCCTACGAGCAGTACTTC
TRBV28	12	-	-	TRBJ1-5	CASSPGDQPQHF	TGTGCCAGCAGCCCCGGGGATCAGCCCCAGCATTTT
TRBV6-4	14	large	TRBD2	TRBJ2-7	CASMIAGGPLEQYF	TGTGCCAGCATGATAGCGGGAGGGCCGTTGGAGCAGTACTTC
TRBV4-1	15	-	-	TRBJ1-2	CASSQAGVGNYGYTF	TGCGCCAGCAGCCAGGCAGGGGTGGGGAACTATGGCTACACCTTC
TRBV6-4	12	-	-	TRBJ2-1	CASSDQGNEQFF	TGTGCCAGCAGTGACCAGGGCAATGAGCAGTTCTTC
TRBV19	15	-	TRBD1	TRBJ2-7	CASSMGQGFAYEQYF	TGTGCCAGTAGTATGGGACAGGGTTTCGCCTACGAGCAGTACTTC
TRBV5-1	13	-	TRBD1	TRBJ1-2	CASSSGTADGYTF	TGCGCCAGCAGCTCCGGGACAGCTGATGGCTACACCTTC
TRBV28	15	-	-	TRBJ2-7	CASSHHSAPSYEQYF	TGTGCCAGCAGTCACCACTCTGCTCCCTCCTACGAGCAGTACTTC
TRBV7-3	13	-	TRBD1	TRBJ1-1	CASSERQGTEAFF	TGTGCCAGCAGCGAAAGACAGGGCACTGAAGCTTTCTTT
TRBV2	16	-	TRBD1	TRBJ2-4	CASRTRQGRGENIQYF	TGTGCCAGCAGGACGAGACAGGGTAGGGGCGAAAACATTCAGTACTTC